The entry below gives a single T cell receptor (beta chain) sequence along with its context. The target antigen is unknown. These data come from a study of T cell responses to AZD1222 COVID-19 vaccine. Whole-study results and caveats: Possibly, clonal diversity was underestimated; donors were largely white British and included more females.

Generated by immunoSEQ multiplex PCR, the TCRdb table keeps only in-frame clones and is missing some. The sample has over 150,000 clones, approximately 95% seen once. The sequence came from an adult who received the MenACWY meningococcal vaccine as a control. The source was peripheral blood, collected 28 days after the second dose of the MenACWY control vaccine.

The CDR3 spells CASSFGDSYTEAFF. The CDR3 DNA follows: TGTGCCAGCAGTTTCGGAGACTCTTACACTGAAGCTTTCTTT. V gene TRBV27 combines with J gene TRBJ1-1; D not resolved. This CDR3 spans 14 amino acids. Germline loops: CDR1 MNHEY, CDR2 SMNVEV (reference sequence). Trimming stripped 3 bases from V and 3 bases from J, with 11 bases between.